This passage covers 7 T cell receptor beta chains from one sample sequenced in a study of T-cell reconstitution after alpha-beta-depleted transplantation in children. Preparing the TCRbeta library involved the use of unique molecular identifiers. One entry per CDR3 protein results from TCRdb running MiXCR on the PCR reads. Of around 600,000 distinct CDR3 sequences listed, roughly 17% are singletons. The starting material was PBMCs from the stem cell graft donor, obtained from the stem cell graft. Receptors were obtained from a human donor who donated a stem cell graft to a child with acute myeloid leukemia.

There are a few counts of this clonotype. This chain connects TRBV7-2 to TRBJ1-2, with a tentative D call TRBD1 (6 bases). This CDR3 contains 13 residues. Germline V lookup: CDR1 SGHTA, CDR2 FQGNSA. V lost 4 bases and J 8 bases, leaving 14 bases between the germline ends. The CDR3 region has the DNA TGTGCCAGCAGCTCTGGGGGCGCGGGAGGCTACACCTTC. Its translation: CASSSGGAGGYTF.

The CDR3 coding sequence is TGTGCCAGCACCCAATCCGGGACAGGGTACGGGGAGCTGTTTTTT. Its translation is CASTQSGTGYGELFF. The chain joins TRBV9 to TRBJ2-2, with 9 nucleotides matching TRBD1. The J segment lost 7 bases and the V segment lost 6 bases, leaving 10 bases of the junction unmatched. Germline CDR1 is SGDLS and CDR2 is YYNGEE. There are 15 residues in the CDR3.

This clonotype was found many times. The V gene is TRBV5-1, the J gene TRBJ2-1, with a weak D call TRBD2 (5 bases). CDR3 length equals 15 residues. Germline values: CDR1 SGHRS, CDR2 YFSETQ. V lost 4 bases, J lost 8 bases, and 19 bases lay in between. The CDR3 nucleotides read TGCGCCAGCAGCATGGGCACAGATCTGCGGGATGAGCAGTTCTTC. This codes for CASSMGTDLRDEQFF.

The rearrangement joins TRBV30 to TRBJ2-7; D ambiguous. From germline, CDR1 is GTSNPN and CDR2 SVGIG (reference sequence). CDR3 size: 12 residues. V lost 0 bases to trimming and J lost 9 bases, with 12 bases between them. The CDR3 is CAWSVGEARQYF. The CDR3 DNA is TGTGCCTGGAGTGTAGGCGAAGCAAGGCAGTACTTC.

With regard to this clonotype: The junction differs from germline at one of its ends, possibly a read error. The genes are TRBV20-1 and TRBJ1-2; D not resolved. The germline gives CDR1 DFQATT, CDR2 SNEGSKA (reference sequence). The CDR3 runs 13 residues. The CDR3 nucleotides read TGCAGTGCTAGGGAGAGAGCTAACTATTGCTACACCTTC. Its protein is CSARERANYCYTF.

The V and J genes are TRBV7-2 and TRBJ1-1; TRBD1 might be the D (6 bases). V shed 1 base and J shed 6 bases, with 15 bases lying between them. CDR1 is SGHTA and CDR2 is FQGNSA in the germline V gene. CDR3 size: 15 residues. CDR3 DNA: TGTGCCAGCAGCTTAGAGGGGGTGATGGGTTCTGAAGCTTTCTTT. Residues: CASSLEGVMGSEAFF.

This clonotype was counted a few times. The rearrangement uses TRBV28 and TRBJ2-1; 8 bases are shared with TRBD1. Trimming cost V 6 bases and J 6 bases; bases outside gene matches: 10. CDR3 length: 15 residues. Germline lookup yields CDR1 MDHEN and CDR2 SYDVKM. CDR3 amino acids: CASRLPITGGNEQFF. CDR3 nucleotide sequence: TGTGCCAGCAGACTACCAATCACAGGGGGCAATGAGCAGTTCTTC.